This T cell receptor (beta chain) was retrieved from a study of T cell responses to AZD1222 COVID-19 vaccine (dated by TCRdb to the early 2020s). Looking at the study overall: A total of 240 or so trial participants underwent TCR sequencing, of whom about 210 had received two doses of AZD1222 and some 25 had received two doses of the MenACWY control vaccine. Enrollment into the trials was organized by age into subgroups of 18-55, 56-69 and 70-plus years, and those subgroups contained roughly 140, 27 and 60 TCR-sequenced participants, respectively. What the research found in general, with its limitations: A significant rise in spike-specific TCR breadth and depth was observed after two AZD1222 doses relative to day 0 and relative to MenACWY recipients. Because no samples from the day 14 peak response were available, repertoires could be characterized only after the peak T cell response. CD4 TCRs associated with the vaccine covered the entire spike protein, and the dominant responses were in regions 160-218 and 743-854. Participants were mostly white British and included more females than males, and it was suggested by the authors that clonal diversity may have been underestimated. Reportedly, close to half of the unique spike-specific TCRs recognized epitopes lying outside the regions that are mutated in the B.1.351 and B.1.1.7 variants. The 56-69-year group was small, and its depth increase did not reach significance, likely because of low power. Conclusions about previously exposed vaccinees are limited, since just 5 to 7 AZD1222 recipients were seropositive for SARS-CoV-2 at baseline.

Trimming removed 4 bases from V and 6 bases from J; the gene matches leave 2 bases unexplained. The germline V gene specifies MNHEY as CDR1 and SVGAGI as CDR2. The CDR3 runs 13 residues from the cysteine to the phenylalanine. Just the 39-base CDR3 DNA is kept, in frame starting at base 1. Per the publication, the time point label means: about 28 days (+/-7) after the second vaccine dose. This sample's treatment or condition label indicates: meningococcal conjugate vaccine given as trial control. Vaccinee samples were obtained from the UK trials COV001 and COV002, which included a single-blind randomized controlled phase 2/3 trial of AZD1222 (ChAdOx1 nCoV-19) in healthy adults. For TCRbeta chain sequencing, PBMC samples from trial participants were taken at day 0 and at day 28 after the second dose. The CDR3 regions of human TCRbeta chains were analyzed by immunosequencing. Per the authors' processing: TCRs in the repertoires were matched against a reference library of SARS-CoV-2-specific TCRs that had been generated with the MIRA antigen-specificity platform. Breadth meant the fraction of unique TCRs that were SARS-CoV-2-associated, whereas depth meant the fraction of total T cells that were SARS-CoV-2-associated. Each spike-specific TCR was assigned to its reactive spike region and to a CD4 or CD8 class using the MIRA data. Log10-transformed breadth and depth values were compared by one-way ANOVA with Sidak's multiple comparisons tests. The source is immuneACCESS, and TCRdb retained only in-frame sequences with V and J called. Part of the clones is not carried over; for the studies checked, unresolved V genes explain less than half of this, and the remainder is unexplained. V, J and clone size were drawn from that table, and D and trimming were deduced from the DNA. This sample gives 35,000 to 50,000 clones in total; roughly 75% of them show up just once. The ten largest make up 20% to 25% of the sample.

Details on this clone: Its antigen is not yet known. No much larger clonotype is one base removed from it; base qualities were not supplied.

This material consisted of peripheral blood, taken 28 days after the second dose of the MenACWY control vaccine. This chain joins TRBV6-5 to TRBJ1-4, and TRBD1 aligns with 7 junction nucleotides. This receptor was taken from an adult who received the MenACWY meningococcal vaccine as a control. The DNA sequence follows: TGTGCCAGCAGTTTACAGGGGTATGAAAAACTGTTTTTT. This is translated as CASSLQGYEKLFF.